These 12 T cell receptor beta chains share one sample of origin, sequenced in a study of T cells in Graves' hyperthyroidism and ophthalmopathy. The TCR beta CDR3 regions underwent amplification using RNA transcripts as the source. TCR CDR3 regions were first amplified by RT-PCR with HTBI primers. Via MiXCR, TCRdb re-called the multiplex PCR reads, giving one row per CDR3 protein. This sample yields roughly 630,000 distinct CDR3 sequences, of which 15% to 18% are seen a single time; about 7% belongs to the top ten. Sequenced: blood. The source of these receptors is a woman aged 30 to 39 with Graves' hyperthyroidism.

In its sample, this clonotype was seen many times. The V call is TRBV5-5, the J call TRBJ2-2; 9 bases match TRBD2. Losses at the gene ends were 3 bases for V and 4 bases for J; bases not matched to a gene: 7. CDR1 SGHKS and CDR2 YYEKEE come from the germline V gene (reference sequence). The CDR3 length is 16 residues. The CDR3 nucleotides read TGTGCCAGCAGCTCCTTAGCGGGAGTGGTCACCGGGGAGCTGTTTTTT. It is translated as CASSSLAGVVTGELFF. The full variable domain, completed using reference TRBV5-5 and TRBJ2-2, is DAGVTQSPTHLIKTRGQQVTLRCSPISGHKSVSWYQQVLGQGPQFIFQYYEKEERGRGNFPDRFSARQFPNYSSELNVNALLLGDSALYLCASSSLAGVVTGELFFGEGSRLTVL.

This clonotype occurred many times. The chain carries TRBV11-2 and TRBJ2-7; maybe TRBD2 (5 bases). V lost 1 base and J 7 bases, leaving 23 bases between the germline ends. The CDR3 consists of 17 residues. In germline, CDR1 is SGHAT, CDR2 FQNNGV. The chain's CDR3 is CASSLGARTGSTLEQYF. The CDR3 DNA reads TGTGCCAGCAGCTTAGGGGCCCGGACGGGGAGTACGTTGGAGCAGTACTTC.

The gene calls are TRBV4-1 and TRBJ1-2, with unresolved D. The CDR3 sequence is 15 residues long. Per germline, CDR1 MGHRA and CDR2 YSYEKL. V was cut by 0 bases and J by 0 bases, with 8 bases left in between. CDR3 coding DNA: TGCGCCAGCAGCCAAGACACAGCCCCTAACTATGGCTACACCTTC. Amino acids: CASSQDTAPNYGYTF.

This clonotype has at least ten counts. The chain employs TRBV6-2 or TRBV6-3 and TRBJ2-2; TRBD2 aligns across 8 bases. The J segment lost 4 bases and the V segment lost 7 bases, leaving 8 bases of the junction unmatched. The CDR3 sequence is 15 residues long. Germline V gene sequence: CDR1 MNHEY, CDR2 SVGEGT. CDR3 in amino acids: CASTLPTSGTGELFF. CDR3 sequence (DNA): TGTGCCAGCACTCTCCCTACTAGCGGCACCGGGGAGCTGTTTTTT.

V and J are TRBV6-1 and TRBJ2-1; D may be TRBD2 (5 bases). This CDR3 spans 14 amino acids. Trimming pared 5 bases from V and 9 bases from J, leaving 17 bases between. The germline V gene encodes CDR1 MNHNS and CDR2 SASEGT. The CDR3 nucleotides are TGTGCCAGCAGTACTGGGTCGGAGGTAGGTGAGCAGTTCTTC. This gives the protein CASSTGSEVGEQFF.

This clonotype was seen many times. V is TRBV28 and J is TRBJ2-7, with a weak D call TRBD2 (6 bases). Germline V gene sequence: CDR1 MDHEN, CDR2 SYDVKM. Trimming took off 4 bases at V and 3 bases at J, with 16 bases between the two ends. CDR3 length equals 15 residues. In DNA, the CDR3 is TGTGCCAGCAGTTCGCCGGAGGGGATTCTCTACGAGCAGTACTTC. This gives the protein CASSSPEGILYEQYF.

This clonotype was counted at least ten times. The chain recombines TRBV30 with TRBJ2-1; 8 bases align to TRBD2. Germline assignment: CDR1 GTSNPN and CDR2 SVGIG (reference sequence). This CDR3 comprises 12 residues. J lost 8 bases, V lost 4 bases, and 4 bases had no gene match. CDR3 DNA: TGTGCCTGGACTAGCGGGTCGGATGAGCAGTTCTTC. This gives the protein CAWTSGSDEQFF.

This clonotype has a handful of counts. As DNA, the CDR3 is TGTGCCAGCAGCTTAGCAGTTCCTCGTGAAGCTTTCTTT. It translates to CASSLAVPREAFF. This chain uses TRBV11-2 with TRBJ1-1; D ambiguous. Germline V gene sequence: CDR1 SGHAT, CDR2 FQNNGV. The V and J ends lost 1 base and 7 bases respectively, with 10 bases between them. The CDR3 sequence is 13 residues long. Filled out from reference TRBV11-2 and TRBJ1-1, the complete variable domain reads EAGVAQSPRYKIIEKRQSVAFWCNPISGHATLYWYQQILGQGPKLLIQFQNNGVVDDSQLPKDRFSAERLKGVDSTLKIQPAKLEDSAVYLCASSLAVPREAFFGQGTRLTVV.

The rearrangement joins TRBV20-1 to TRBJ2-3; 10 bases fit TRBD2. The CDR3 has 14 amino acids. The V segment lost 3 bases and the J segment 6 bases; nucleotides outside the gene matches: 6. Germline CDR1 and CDR2: DFQATT and SNEGSKA (reference sequence). This chain's CDR3 is CSASPSGSKDTQYF. DNA for the CDR3: TGCAGTGCTAGTCCTAGCGGGAGCAAGGATACGCAGTATTTT.

The chain carries TRBV27 and TRBJ2-7; TRBD1 is a possible D gene (6 bases). Trimming pared 7 bases from V and 6 bases from J, leaving 13 bases between. The CDR3 has 12 residues. Looked up from germline, CDR1 is MNHEY and CDR2 is SMNVEV (reference sequence). In DNA, the CDR3 is TGTGCCAGCACGGACAGCTTATCCGAGCAGTACTTC. It translates to CASTDSLSEQYF.

This clonotype came up a few times. This could be a read error, since a much larger clone is one nucleotide away. V usage is TRBV2 and J usage is TRBJ2-5; D not certain. This CDR3 has 15 residues. CDR1 is SNHLY and CDR2 is FYNNEI in the germline V gene. The CDR3 bases are TGTGCCAGCAGTGGTGAGCCGGGTTACCAAGAGACCCAGTGCTTC. Translating it yields CASSGEPGYQETQCF.

There are many counts of this clonotype. V usage is TRBV30 and J usage is TRBJ1-2, with TRBD1 matching 8 bases. V lost 2 bases to trimming and J lost 6 bases; unmatched junction nucleotides: 11. The CDR3 runs 15 residues. Looked up from germline, CDR1 is GTSNPN and CDR2 is SVGIG (reference sequence). This CDR3 is CAWSRQGLFGDGYTF. The CDR3 DNA follows: TGTGCCTGGAGTAGACAGGGGCTCTTCGGGGATGGCTACACCTTC. The complete variable domain, with remaining parts taken from reference TRBV30 and TRBJ1-2, reads SQTIHQWPATLVQPVGSPLSLECTVEGTSNPNLYWYRQAAGRGLQLLFYSVGIGQISSEVPQNLSASRPQDRQFILSSKKLLLSDSGFYLCAWSRQGLFGDGYTFGSGTRLTVV.